These 9 T cell receptor beta chains were sequenced from one sample in a study of low-dose radiotherapy and immunotherapy resistance in tumors. As to time point: after trial treatment. Treatment given: LDRT plus nivolumab, ipilimumab, low-dose cyclophosphamide and aspirin (RACIN trial). Both TCRalpha and TCRbeta chains were reverse transcribed with V-gene-specific primers. Amplification of TCRs used a constant-region primer and V-primer adapter for about 20 PCR cycles. Via MiXCR, TCRdb re-called the reads, giving one row per CDR3 protein. Here the sample spans more than 50,000 distinct CDR3 sequences, under 30% being singletons. The material sequenced was PBMCs, taken after low-dose radiotherapy plus immunotherapy. These receptors came from a male donor with prostate cancer.

This clonotype appeared many times. The genes are TRBV2 and TRBJ2-7, with D possibly matching TRBD2 (5 bases). CDR3 size: 14 residues. Germline V gene sequence: CDR1 SNHLY, CDR2 FYNNEI. V lost 6 bases to trimming and J lost 2 bases, with 14 bases between them. The CDR3 sequence: CASRGSGKTYEQYF. CDR3 bases: TGTGCCAGCAGAGGGTCGGGGAAAACCTACGAGCAGTACTTC.

This clonotype was counted ten times or more. CDR3 region: CASSQVSNEQFF. The CDR3 bases are TGTGCCAGCAGCCAAGTGAGTAATGAGCAGTTCTTC. The chain employs TRBV7-9 and TRBJ2-1; D is unclear. V was shortened by 5 bases and J by 7 bases, with 9 bases between the two germline ends. The CDR3 extends over 12 amino acids. The germline V gene encodes CDR1 SEHNR and CDR2 FQNEAQ (reference sequence).

Regarding this clonotype: This sequence is one base from a far larger clone and is likely a read error. This sequence joins TRBV1 and TRBJ1-1; the table's D call TRBD1 went unverified against the DNA. TRBV1 is a pseudogene. The CDR3 loop spans 17 amino acids. The CDR3 loop is CANSQDNTGTVNTEAFF. DNA for the CDR3: TGCGCCAACAGCCAAGATAACACCGGGACGGTGAACACTGAAGCTTTCTTT.

This clonotype was counted at least ten times. The rearrangement uses TRBV3-1 and TRBJ2-1; TRBD1 is a possible D gene (6 bases). V was trimmed by 0 bases and J by 7 bases, leaving 19 bases between them. The CDR3 is 17 residues long. Germline-derived CDR1 and CDR2 are LGHDT and YNNKEL (reference sequence). CDR3 DNA sequence: TGTGCCAGCAGCCAAGATCTGGGCAGGGGAAGGAAGAATGAGCAGTTCTTC. Encoded protein: CASSQDLGRGRKNEQFF.

This clonotype was seen at least ten times. The chain uses TRBV19 and TRBJ2-3; 10 bases map to TRBD1. V lost 6 bases to trimming and J lost 1 base; unmatched junction nucleotides: 7. CDR3 size: 16 residues. Germline V gene lookup returns CDR1 LNHDA and CDR2 SQIVND (reference sequence). The CDR3 loop is CASSPDRGLGTDTQYF. As DNA, the CDR3 is TGTGCCAGTAGCCCAGACAGGGGGCTGGGCACAGATACGCAGTATTTT.

This clonotype was detected ten times or more. The gene calls are TRBV6-5 and TRBJ1-6, with D possibly matching TRBD1 (5 bases). Per the germline V gene, CDR1 is MNHEY and CDR2 is SVGAGI. The length of the CDR3 is 15 residues. The ends were cut back, 6 bases at V and 4 bases at J, with 13 bases in the middle. This chain's CDR3 is CASRGDVGYNSPLHF. CDR3 nucleotide sequence: TGTGCCAGCAGGGGGGACGTAGGATATAATTCACCCCTCCACTTT.

This clonotype was observed at least ten times. The genes are TRBV18 and TRBJ1-1; a weak D match, TRBD1 (5 bases). The V gene lost 1 base and the J gene lost 4 bases, with 16 bases spanning the gap. The length of the CDR3 is 16 residues. CDR1 is KGHSH and CDR2 is LQKENI in the germline V gene. The CDR3 loop reads CASSPREEGRVTEAFF. The DNA for the CDR3 is TGTGCCAGCTCACCACGGGAGGAGGGGCGGGTCACTGAAGCTTTCTTT.

The sample holds many counts of this clonotype. The rearrangement joins TRBV19 to TRBJ2-7; 8 nucleotides agree with TRBD1. The CDR3 is 15 residues long. V lost 2 bases and J lost 3; bases outside the gene matches: 6. Germline CDR1 is LNHDA and CDR2 is SQIVND (reference sequence). The CDR3 is CASSISPGGLYEQYF. In nucleotides, the CDR3 is TGTGCCAGTAGTATATCGCCAGGGGGCCTCTACGAGCAGTACTTC.

This clonotype was observed at least ten times. The gene calls are TRBV28 and TRBJ2-5; TRBD2 matches 8 bases. The CDR3 has 15 residues. With 6 bases clipped from V and 2 bases from J, the junction kept 8 bases outside the gene matches. Germline V gives CDR1 MDHEN, CDR2 SYDVKM. The CDR3 here is CASSPSASGQETQYF. The CDR3 nucleotides read TGTGCCAGCAGCCCCTCGGCTAGCGGGCAAGAGACCCAGTACTTC. The whole variable domain, remainder taken from reference TRBV28 and TRBJ2-5, is DVKVTQSSRYLVKRTGEKVFLECVQDMDHENMFWYRQDPGLGLRLIYFSYDVKMKEKGDIPEGYSVSREKKERFSLILESASTNQTSMYLCASSPSASGQETQYFGPGTRLLVL.